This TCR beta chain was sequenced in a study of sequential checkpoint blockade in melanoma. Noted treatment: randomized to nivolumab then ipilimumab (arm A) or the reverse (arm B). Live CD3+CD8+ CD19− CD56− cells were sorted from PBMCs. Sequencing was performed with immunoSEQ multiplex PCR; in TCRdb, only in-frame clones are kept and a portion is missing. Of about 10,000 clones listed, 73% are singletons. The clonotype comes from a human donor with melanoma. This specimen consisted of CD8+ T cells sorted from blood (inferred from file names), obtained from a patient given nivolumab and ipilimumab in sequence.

CDR3 in amino acids: CASSLWRGDPQETQYF. DNA for the CDR3: TGTGCCAGCAGCTTATGGCGGGGGGATCCCCAAGAGACCCAGTACTTC. The chain recombines TRBV7-6 with TRBJ2-5, with 8 positions matching TRBD2. CDR3 length: 16 amino acids. The V segment lost 2 bases and the J segment 1 base; nucleotides outside the gene matches: 6. CDR1 SGHVS and CDR2 FNYEAQ come from the germline V gene.